These T cell receptor beta chains were read from a single sample in a study of cytomegalovirus exposure and HLA in healthy donors. Produced via immunoSEQ multiplex PCR; TCRdb's table is partial and in-frame only. Its table lists some 150,000 clones. Sequencing used PBMCs. All receptors come from a man aged 40-55 years in good health and CMV-seronegative. Both conserved end residues are part of each CDR3. The D gene is left open where the match is weak.

v_call: TRBV29-1
d_call: NA
j_call: TRBJ1-5
cdr3_nt: TGCAGCGTTATCCCAGGGGGCAATCAGCCCCAGCATTTT
cdr3_aa: CSVIPGGNQPQHF

v_call: TRBV25-1
d_call: NA
j_call: TRBJ1-1
cdr3_nt: TGTGCCAGCAGCCAGTACACTGAAGCTTTCTTT
cdr3_aa: CASSQYTEAFF

v_call: TRBV14
d_call: NA
j_call: TRBJ2-3
cdr3_nt: TGTGCCAGCAGCCCTACAGGGCATACGCAGTATTTT
cdr3_aa: CASSPTGHTQYF

v_call: TRBV18
d_call: NA
j_call: TRBJ2-7
cdr3_nt: TGTGCCAGCGCTACAGGGCTCTACGAGCAGTACTTC
cdr3_aa: CASATGLYEQYF

v_call: TRBV4-3
d_call: NA
j_call: TRBJ1-5
cdr3_nt: TGCGCCAGCAGCCAAGATCAGGGGTGGGATCAGCCCCAGCATTTT
cdr3_aa: CASSQDQGWDQPQHF

v_call: TRBV28
d_call: NA
j_call: TRBJ1-3
cdr3_nt: TGTGCCAGCAGTCCGCCGGACAACTCTGGAAACACCATATATTTT
cdr3_aa: CASSPPDNSGNTIYF

v_call: TRBV19
d_call: NA
j_call: TRBJ2-7
cdr3_nt: TGTGCCAGTAGTATATTTGCGGGCCTAGAGGAGCAGTACTTC
cdr3_aa: CASSIFAGLEEQYF

v_call: TRBV7-9
d_call: TRBD1
j_call: TRBJ1-3
cdr3_nt: TGTGCCAGCAGCTTCGCCCTCTTGACAGGGGGAGGAAACACCATATATTTT
cdr3_aa: CASSFALLTGGGNTIYF

v_call: TRBV5-1
d_call: TRBD1
j_call: TRBJ2-7
cdr3_nt: TGCGCCAGCAGCTTCGGGACAGGGGGTGACGAGCAGTACTTC
cdr3_aa: CASSFGTGGDEQYF

v_call: TRBV2
d_call: NA
j_call: TRBJ2-2
cdr3_nt: TGTGCCAGCAGTGAGGCCCCGCTCCTCCAAGTAAGGGGCCATTTT
cdr3_aa: CASSEAPLLQVRGHF

v_call: TRBV28
d_call: NA
j_call: TRBJ1-6
cdr3_nt: TGTGCCAGCAGCCTTACAGGGAGCTCCTATAATTCACCCCTCCACTTT
cdr3_aa: CASSLTGSSYNSPLHF

v_call: TRBV7-2
d_call: TRBD1
j_call: TRBJ2-7
cdr3_nt: TGTGCCAGCAGTGCGACAGGGCGTCCCTACGAGCAGTACTTC
cdr3_aa: CASSATGRPYEQYF

v_call: TRBV7-9
d_call: TRBD1
j_call: TRBJ1-1
cdr3_nt: TGTGCCAGCAGCTACCCACAGGGGAGGAACACTGAAGCTTTCTTT
cdr3_aa: CASSYPQGRNTEAFF

v_call: TRBV18
d_call: NA
j_call: TRBJ2-1
cdr3_nt: TGTGCCAGCTCACCAATGGCGGTCTCCTACAATGAGCAGTTCTTC
cdr3_aa: CASSPMAVSYNEQFF

v_call: TRBV5-1
d_call: NA
j_call: TRBJ1-1
cdr3_nt: TGCGCCAGCACGACTGCCGTTAACACTGAAGCTTTCTTT
cdr3_aa: CASTTAVNTEAFF

v_call: TRBV5-4
d_call: NA
j_call: TRBJ2-5
cdr3_nt: TGTGCCAGCAGCCCTGGGGGGGCGGTTTCCCAAGAGACCCAGTACTTC
cdr3_aa: CASSPGGAVSQETQYF

v_call: TRBV2
d_call: TRBD2
j_call: TRBJ2-3
cdr3_nt: TGTGCCAGCAGTGACTCCCAAAGACTAGCGAACTCCGCCCACACGCAGTATTTT
cdr3_aa: CASSDSQRLANSAHTQYF

v_call: TRBV11-1
d_call: NA
j_call: TRBJ2-1
cdr3_nt: TGTGCCAGCAGCCCGAAGCAGGGTCGATCCTACAATGAGCAGTTCTTC
cdr3_aa: CASSPKQGRSYNEQFF

v_call: TRBV7-2
d_call: NA
j_call: TRBJ1-6
cdr3_nt: TGTGCCAGCAGCTCCTCCATCACCCCAGGGAATAATTCACCCCTCCACTTT
cdr3_aa: CASSSSITPGNNSPLHF

v_call: TRBV5-4
d_call: TRBD1
j_call: TRBJ1-6
cdr3_nt: TGTGCCAGCAGCCCCCCGGGACAGCAGAATTCACCCCTCCACTTT
cdr3_aa: CASSPPGQQNSPLHF

v_call: TRBV5-1
d_call: TRBD2
j_call: TRBJ2-2
cdr3_nt: TGCGCCAGCAGCCCCCTATTGGGACTAGCGGGGAACACCGGGGAGCTGTTTTTT
cdr3_aa: CASSPLLGLAGNTGELFF

v_call: TRBV2
d_call: NA
j_call: TRBJ2-6
cdr3_nt: TGTGCCAGCGTACAGGGCTCTGGGGCCAACGTCCTGACTTTC
cdr3_aa: CASVQGSGANVLTF

v_call: TRBV18
d_call: NA
j_call: TRBJ2-7
cdr3_nt: TGTGCCAGCTCACTACAAAGCTCCTACGAGCAGTACTTC
cdr3_aa: CASSLQSSYEQYF

v_call: TRBV7-2
d_call: NA
j_call: TRBJ1-1
cdr3_nt: TGTGCCAGCAGTCGAACCGGGATTGAAGCTTTCTTT
cdr3_aa: CASSRTGIEAFF

v_call: TRBV19
d_call: TRBD1
j_call: TRBJ1-6
cdr3_nt: TGTGCCAGTAGCCCGGGACAGGGACCCTCACCCCTCCACTTT
cdr3_aa: CASSPGQGPSPLHF

v_call: TRBV12-5
d_call: TRBD1
j_call: TRBJ2-1
cdr3_nt: TGTGCTAGTGGTTTTCCGGGACAGGGGAACAATGAGCAGTTCTTC
cdr3_aa: CASGFPGQGNNEQFF

v_call: TRBV4-2
d_call: NA
j_call: TRBJ1-2
cdr3_nt: TGTGCCAGCAGCCAAGCGACAGCAAACTATGGCTACACCTTC
cdr3_aa: CASSQATANYGYTF

v_call: TRBV7-8
d_call: TRBD1
j_call: TRBJ1-1
cdr3_nt: TGTGCCAGCAGCGCACAGGGGGCGAACACTGAAGCTTTCTTT
cdr3_aa: CASSAQGANTEAFF

v_call: TRBV6-5
d_call: TRBD2
j_call: TRBJ2-3
cdr3_nt: TGTGCCAGCAAGAGCGGGGTGAGCACAGATACGCAGTATTTT
cdr3_aa: CASKSGVSTDTQYF

v_call: TRBV10-2
d_call: NA
j_call: TRBJ2-2
cdr3_nt: TGCGCCAGTCATCAGGGGGGGGAGCTGTTTTTT
cdr3_aa: CASHQGGELFF

v_call: TRBV7-8
d_call: NA
j_call: TRBJ2-7
cdr3_nt: TGTGCCAGCAGCTTAGCGTCGTTGGGCAGGGGATACGAGCAGTACTTC
cdr3_aa: CASSLASLGRGYEQYF

v_call: TRBV5-1
d_call: TRBD2
j_call: TRBJ2-3
cdr3_nt: TGCGCCAGCACCCTTAGCGGGGAGGGCACAGATACGCAGTATTTT
cdr3_aa: CASTLSGEGTDTQYF

v_call: TRBV5-6
d_call: NA
j_call: TRBJ2-7
cdr3_nt: TGTGCCAGCAGCCTACCAGGGGACTCCTACGAGCAGTACTTC
cdr3_aa: CASSLPGDSYEQYF

v_call: TRBV6-5
d_call: NA
j_call: TRBJ1-6
cdr3_nt: TGTGCCAGCAGTTATATGGAGGCAGGGGCTTCACCCCTCCACTTT
cdr3_aa: CASSYMEAGASPLHF

v_call: TRBV20-1
d_call: NA
j_call: TRBJ1-2
cdr3_nt: TGCAGTGCTCCTTGGACGGGGGGCTACACCTTC
cdr3_aa: CSAPWTGGYTF

v_call: TRBV25-1
d_call: NA
j_call: TRBJ1-2
cdr3_nt: TGTGCCAGCAGTGAGGCCAGTGGCTATGGCTACACCTTC
cdr3_aa: CASSEASGYGYTF

v_call: TRBV6-5
d_call: TRBD1
j_call: TRBJ1-2
cdr3_nt: TGTGCCAGCAGTTACTCAGGGACAGGTGGCTACACCTTC
cdr3_aa: CASSYSGTGGYTF

v_call: TRBV5-4
d_call: NA
j_call: TRBJ2-6
cdr3_nt: TGTGCCAGCAGCTTGGGAGGGGGTGCTGGGGCCAACGTCCTGACTTTC
cdr3_aa: CASSLGGGAGANVLTF

v_call: TRBV5-4
d_call: NA
j_call: TRBJ1-6
cdr3_nt: TGTGCCAGCAGCTTGGATCAGGGAGGAAGGGGTTCACCCCTCCACTTT
cdr3_aa: CASSLDQGGRGSPLHF

v_call: TRBV5-4
d_call: TRBD1
j_call: TRBJ1-1
cdr3_nt: TGTGCCAGCAGCCTACAGGGGGCGGACACTGAAGCTTTCTTT
cdr3_aa: CASSLQGADTEAFF

v_call: TRBV7-2
d_call: TRBD1
j_call: TRBJ2-2
cdr3_nt: TGTGCCAGCAGCCTTCAGGGGGTCGCTAACACCGGGGAGCTGTTTTTT
cdr3_aa: CASSLQGVANTGELFF

v_call: TRBV2
d_call: NA
j_call: TRBJ2-7
cdr3_nt: TGTGCCAGCAGCCTCGGACTCGTCCTCAGCTCCTACGAGCAGTACTTC
cdr3_aa: CASSLGLVLSSYEQYF

v_call: TRBV7-2
d_call: TRBD2
j_call: TRBJ2-7
cdr3_nt: TGTGCCAGCAGCCCAAGGTCTAGCGGGTATTACGAGCAGTACTTC
cdr3_aa: CASSPRSSGYYEQYF

v_call: TRBV14
d_call: NA
j_call: TRBJ2-7
cdr3_nt: TGTGCCAGCGGGCGACAGAACTCCTACGAGCAGTACTTC
cdr3_aa: CASGRQNSYEQYF

v_call: TRBV9
d_call: NA
j_call: TRBJ1-4
cdr3_nt: TGTGCCAGCAGCGTAGGGGGCCACCTGGGAGAAAAACTGTTTTTT
cdr3_aa: CASSVGGHLGEKLFF

v_call: TRBV27
d_call: TRBD1
j_call: TRBJ2-7
cdr3_nt: TGTGCCAGCAGTGTTATGGGGCAGGGGGCCTACGAGCAGTACTTC
cdr3_aa: CASSVMGQGAYEQYF

v_call: TRBV7-9
d_call: NA
j_call: TRBJ2-1
cdr3_nt: TGTGCCAGCAGCTTCGGCGGTCTCACAAATGAGCAGTTCTTC
cdr3_aa: CASSFGGLTNEQFF

v_call: TRBV7-9
d_call: NA
j_call: TRBJ2-2
cdr3_nt: TGTGCCAGCAGCTTACTGCAGGGGAACACCGGGGAGCTGTTTTTT
cdr3_aa: CASSLLQGNTGELFF

v_call: TRBV19
d_call: TRBD1
j_call: TRBJ2-1
cdr3_nt: TGTGCCAGTAGTGGAGGGGACAGGGCTAACTACAATGAGCAGTTCTTC
cdr3_aa: CASSGGDRANYNEQFF

v_call: TRBV11-1
d_call: NA
j_call: TRBJ2-2
cdr3_nt: TGTGCCAGCAGCTTAGGGAGCACCGGGGAGCTGTTTTTT
cdr3_aa: CASSLGSTGELFF

v_call: TRBV6-5
d_call: NA
j_call: TRBJ2-7
cdr3_nt: TGTGCCAGCAGTCCGGGGGGCGGACCCCTAGAGCAGTACTTC
cdr3_aa: CASSPGGGPLEQYF

v_call: TRBV7-2
d_call: NA
j_call: TRBJ2-5
cdr3_nt: TGTGCCAGCAGCTTAGGATCCCTTCCGGGGACCCAGTACTTC
cdr3_aa: CASSLGSLPGTQYF

v_call: TRBV6-5
d_call: TRBD1
j_call: TRBJ2-7
cdr3_nt: TGTGCCAGCAGTAGGGACAGGGAGGAGCAGTACTTC
cdr3_aa: CASSRDREEQYF

v_call: TRBV5-5
d_call: NA
j_call: TRBJ1-3
cdr3_nt: TGTGCCAGCAGCTTGCGGGACTCTGGAAACACCATATATTTT
cdr3_aa: CASSLRDSGNTIYF

v_call: TRBV5-6
d_call: NA
j_call: TRBJ1-2
cdr3_nt: TGTGCCAGCTCCTTTGGGGGGAGAAGCGGCTACACCTTC
cdr3_aa: CASSFGGRSGYTF